The present entry profiles one T cell receptor beta chain with its context. Its antigen is unidentified. This sample was taken from a study of cytomegalovirus exposure and HLA in healthy donors. Overall study results and limits: Confirmation in vitro established that a few CMV-associated chains were specific for CMV antigens.

TCRdb's table, derived via immunoSEQ multiplex PCR, lists solely in-frame clones and lacks some. The table includes 130,000 or so clones, around nine tenths detected once. Unmatched junction bases numbered 12, after V lost 4 bases and J lost 8 bases. Per the germline V gene, CDR1 is GTSNPN and CDR2 is SVGIG (reference sequence). The length of the CDR3 is 15 residues. Sequences were obtained from PBMCs. The V and J genes are TRBV30 and TRBJ1-5, with 9 bases fitting TRBD1. This clonotype was obtained from a woman under 30 in good health and CMV-seronegative. DNA for the CDR3: TGTGCCTGGAAAAGGACAGGGGTCGTCTGGGAGCCCCAGCATTTT. Its protein product is CAWKRTGVVWEPQHF.